These T cell receptor beta chains were read from a single sample in a study of cytomegalovirus exposure and HLA in healthy donors. Profiled with immunoSEQ multiplex PCR; TCRdb holds only in-frame clones, not every one. The data hold about 95,000 clones, with more than 65% observed a single time. The sample was PBMCs. These receptors originate from a man between 60 and 75 years old in good health and CMV-seronegative. The CDR3 runs from the conserved cysteine through the conserved F or W. The order of the fields is clone size, V gene, D gene, J gene, CDR3 DNA, CDR3 protein. The D gene is left open where the match is weak. Size tells how often a clone was seen (once, few, many) or the class of an expanded clone, and some rows leave it out.

once	TRBV5-4	-	TRBJ2-6	TGTGCCAGCAGCTTGGGACAGGTGCCCTCTGGGGCCAACGTCCTGACTTTC	CASSLGQVPSGANVLTF
few	TRBV14	-	TRBJ1-1	TGTGCCAGCAGCCAAGTAACCGGAGGGGACGACACTGAAGCTTTCTTT	CASSQVTGGDDTEAFF
medium-sized	TRBV10-1	-	TRBJ1-1	TGCGCCAGCAGTGAGGGTGGTGGAGAAGAAGCTTTCTTT	CASSEGGGEEAFF
few	TRBV4-2	-	TRBJ2-3	TGTGCCAGCAGCCAAGAGTACTTTACCACAGATACGCAGTATTTT	CASSQEYFTTDTQYF
-	TRBV4-1	TRBD2	TRBJ2-3	TGCGCCAGCAGCCAAGATCTAGGGGCGGGGGGGGCAGATACGCAGTATTTT	CASSQDLGAGGADTQYF
-	TRBV2	-	TRBJ2-1	TGTGCCAGCAGTGAAGGGACGGGAGTTGAGCAGTTCTTC	CASSEGTGVEQFF
many	TRBV6-6	TRBD2	TRBJ2-3	TGTGCCAGCAGTTACGGCGGGGGGCTTGGAGATACGCAGTATTTT	CASSYGGGLGDTQYF
-	TRBV2	TRBD1	TRBJ1-5	TGTGCCAGCAACCGGGACAGGGATCAGCCCCAGCATTTT	CASNRDRDQPQHF
-	TRBV7-8	TRBD1	TRBJ1-4	TGTGCCAGCAGCTTAGCGGGGGCCAGGGGGTTCAATGAAAAACTGTTTTTT	CASSLAGARGFNEKLFF
-	TRBV28	TRBD1	TRBJ2-5	TGTGCCAGCGACAGGGGGCGCCCGGAGACCCAGTACTTC	CASDRGRPETQYF
-	TRBV7-8	TRBD2	TRBJ2-3	TGTGCCAGCAGCTTACTAGCGGGGGGCACAGATACGCAGTATTTT	CASSLLAGGTDTQYF
-	TRBV10-1	-	TRBJ1-3	TGCGCCAGCAGCCGATCAGGGATCTCTGGAAACACCATATATTTT	CASSRSGISGNTIYF
-	TRBV27	-	TRBJ1-1	TGTGCCAGCAGTTTCTCCCGGAGGGGAAACACTGAAGCTTTCTTT	CASSFSRRGNTEAFF
-	TRBV4-1	TRBD1	TRBJ2-7	TGCGCCAGCAGCCAAGTAGGTGGGGACAGTCGGTACGAGCAGTACTTC	CASSQVGGDSRYEQYF
-	TRBV6-1	TRBD1	TRBJ2-7	TGTGCCAGCAGTGAAGGGCCAGGGGGCTACGAGCAGTACTTC	CASSEGPGGYEQYF
-	TRBV30	-	TRBJ2-5	TGTGCCTGGAGTATCGGAGAGACCCAGTACTTC	CAWSIGETQYF
-	TRBV18	-	TRBJ2-1	TGTGCCAGCTCACCGGCCTTCAATGAGCAGTTCTTC	CASSPAFNEQFF